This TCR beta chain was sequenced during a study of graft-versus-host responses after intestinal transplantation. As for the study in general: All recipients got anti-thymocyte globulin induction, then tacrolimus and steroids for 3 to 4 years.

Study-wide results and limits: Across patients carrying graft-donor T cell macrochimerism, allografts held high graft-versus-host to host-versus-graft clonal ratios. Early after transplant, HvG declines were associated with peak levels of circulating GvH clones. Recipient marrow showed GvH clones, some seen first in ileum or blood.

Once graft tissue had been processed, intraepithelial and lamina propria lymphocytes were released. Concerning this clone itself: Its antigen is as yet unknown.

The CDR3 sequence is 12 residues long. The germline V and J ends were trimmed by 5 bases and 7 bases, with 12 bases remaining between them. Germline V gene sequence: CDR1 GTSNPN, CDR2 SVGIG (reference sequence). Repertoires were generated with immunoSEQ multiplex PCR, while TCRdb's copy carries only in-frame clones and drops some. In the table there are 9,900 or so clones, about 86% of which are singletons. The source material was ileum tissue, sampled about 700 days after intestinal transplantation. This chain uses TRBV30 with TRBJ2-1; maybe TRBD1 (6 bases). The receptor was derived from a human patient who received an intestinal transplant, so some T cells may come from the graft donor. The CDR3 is CAWEGVRNEQFF. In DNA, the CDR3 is TGTGCCTGGGAGGGGGTTCGGAATGAGCAGTTCTTC. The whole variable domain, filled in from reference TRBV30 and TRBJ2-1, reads SQTIHQWPATLVQPVGSPLSLECTVEGTSNPNLYWYRQAAGRGLQLLFYSVGIGQISSEVPQNLSASRPQDRQFILSSKKLLLSDSGFYLCAWEGVRNEQFFGPGTRLTVL.